This T cell receptor (beta chain) was identified in a study of blood T cell repertoires in COVID-19. In the original workflow: Reference gene primers were amplified, and this amplification served to estimate nucleated cell counts. The repertoire was sequenced with immunoSEQ multiplex PCR; TCRdb's copy has only in-frame clones and lacks some. V and J calls plus clone size are reproduced from that table; the DNA served to infer D and trimming. Among 150,000 or so clones, about 80% were seen once, and the ten largest hold 4%. The CDR3 loop spans 13 amino acids. Unmatched junction bases numbered 8, after V lost 8 bases and J lost 5 bases. Looked up from germline, CDR1 is WSHSY and CDR2 is SAAADI.

The chain couples TRBV10-2 to TRBJ1-1, with 7 bases lining up with TRBD1. The TCR was taken from a woman aged 55-70 years with acute or convalescent COVID-19. Sequencing was carried out using peripheral blood. The CDR3 sequence: CASERQGMTEAFF. For the CDR3, the DNA is TGCGCCAGCGAGAGACAGGGAATGACTGAAGCTTTCTTT.